Shown below are 10 T cell receptor beta chains from a single sample sequenced in a study of metastatic and nonmetastatic thyroid tumors. Thyroid surgery had not been preceded by any treatment in any patient. TCRdb re-processed the PCR reads through MiXCR. The sample shows some 8,000 clones, 30% to 40% of them seen only once. Sequencing input: tumor tissue. The source is a female donor with papillary thyroid cancer or a benign thyroid nodule (not recorded which). Some clones in this sample may be carry-over from other donors' samples.

This clone was observed a handful of times. The rearrangement links TRBV6-1 to TRBJ1-5, with 8 bases matching TRBD1. Germline loops: CDR1 MNHNS, CDR2 SASEGT. V trimming: 7 bases; J trimming: 4 bases; junction bases outside the gene matches: 9. This CDR3 is built from 15 residues. The CDR3 here is CASNGQGSGNQPQHF. The CDR3 nucleotides read TGTGCCAGCAACGGACAGGGAAGTGGAAATCAGCCCCAGCATTTT.

This clone was seen a handful of times. The CDR3 is CASRISGTSYEQYF. The CDR3 coding sequence is TGTGCCAGCAGGATTAGCGGGACCTCCTACGAGCAGTACTTC. This sequence joins TRBV28 and TRBJ2-7, with 8 positions matching TRBD2. There are 14 residues in the CDR3. In germline, CDR1 is MDHEN, CDR2 SYDVKM. J gave up 0 bases and V 6 bases, and 4 bases lay outside the gene matches.

This clone has a handful of counts. V is TRBV28 and J is TRBJ1-6; no firm D call. The CDR3 consists of 16 residues. Trimming took off 5 bases at V and 5 bases at J, with 16 bases between the two ends. Germline V gives CDR1 MDHEN, CDR2 SYDVKM. In nucleotides, the CDR3 is TGTGCCAGCAGTATTACCGGGTCCGAAAATAATTCACCCCTCCACTTT. This gives the protein CASSITGSENNSPLHF.

This clone was seen a few times. V gene TRBV28 combines with J gene TRBJ2-7; 7 nucleotides line up with TRBD1. Losses at the gene ends were 5 bases for V and 5 bases for J; bases not matched to a gene: 9. Germline CDR1 reads MDHEN; CDR2 reads SYDVKM. The CDR3 is 14 amino acids. The CDR3 coding sequence is TGTGCCAGCAGTCCGAGGACAGGTTGGGACGAGCAGTACTTC. This gives the protein CASSPRTGWDEQYF. Looking up the rest from reference TRBV28 and TRBJ2-7 gives the full variable domain: DVKVTQSSRYLVKRTGEKVFLECVQDMDHENMFWYRQDPGLGLRLIYFSYDVKMKEKGDIPEGYSVSREKKERFSLILESASTNQTSMYLCASSPRTGWDEQYFGPGTRLTVT.

This chain joins TRBV2 and TRBJ2-7, with 12 bases lining up with TRBD2. The V gene's germline CDR1 is SNHLY and CDR2 FYNNEI. The CDR3 spans 13 residues. V lost 10 bases to trimming and J lost 4 bases; unmatched junction nucleotides: 5. The CDR3 spells CATSGLAGYEQYF. Here the CDR3 DNA reads TGTGCCACATCGGGACTAGCGGGTTACGAGCAGTACTTC.

Sample share makes this clone medium-sized. The gene calls are TRBV6-1 and TRBJ1-1; TRBD1 might be the D (5 bases). V shed 5 bases and J shed 1 base, with 14 bases lying between them. The CDR3 length is 15 residues. CDR1 is MNHNS and CDR2 is SASEGT in the germline V gene. The CDR3 spells CASSRYRSQNTEAFF. CDR3 DNA sequence: TGTGCCAGCAGTAGATACAGGAGCCAGAACACTGAAGCTTTCTTT.

The chain recombines TRBV7-2 with TRBJ1-1; 10 positions match TRBD1. This CDR3 spans 14 amino acids. Germline V CDR1 and CDR2: SGHTA, FQGNSA. With 5 bases clipped from V and 3 bases from J, the junction kept 3 bases outside the gene matches. CDR3 nucleotides: TGTGCCAGCAGCCGGGACAGGGGAGACACTGAAGCTTTCTTT. This encodes CASSRDRGDTEAFF.

This sequence joins TRBV20-1 and TRBJ1-2; a weak D match, TRBD1 (6 bases). V was clipped by 1 base and J by 1 base, with 10 bases between them. Germline CDR1 reads DFQATT; CDR2 reads SNEGSKA (reference sequence). The length of the CDR3 is 14 residues. The CDR3 DNA reads as TGCAGTGCTAGAGTGGGGGCTAATAACTATGGCTACACCTTC. Amino acid sequence: CSARVGANNYGYTF.

As regards this clone: At one boundary the junction diverges from the germline segment, which might be a read error. The chain carries TRBV25-1 and TRBJ1-4; no clear D. CDR1 is MGHDK and CDR2 is SYGVNS in the germline V gene. This CDR3 has 17 amino acids. DNA for the CDR3: TGTACCAGCAGTGAATATCGCGTTGCGGACGGCCGGCCTAGGCTGTTTTTT. Encoded protein: CTSSEYRVADGRPRLFF.

This sequence joins TRBV27 and TRBJ2-7, with TRBD2 identical over 9 bases. Germline V gives CDR1 MNHEY, CDR2 SMNVEV (reference sequence). V was pared by 6 bases and J by 5 bases, with 8 bases of the junction left unmatched. The CDR3 loop spans 14 amino acids. Here the CDR3 reads CASSLVSSGNEQYF. CDR3 nucleotides: TGTGCCAGCAGCCTCGTCTCTAGCGGGAACGAGCAGTACTTC.